This T cell receptor (beta chain) came from a study of molecular identifiers for immune sequencing clone quantification. General study results and limits: Sizes of clones that are highly expanded could be underestimated (if identical TCR molecules share a barcode). Clones above 20 RNA copies held over 98% of effector molecules, under 1% in naive cells. Spiked-in Jurkat TCR RNA corresponding to one cell was reported as detectable against over 900,000 naive cells.

This clonotype has a handful of counts. The antigen remains unidentified. The J segment lost 4 bases and the V segment lost 4 bases, leaving 4 bases of the junction unmatched. CDR3 length: 15 residues. Germline V CDR1 and CDR2: SEHNR, FQNEAQ (reference sequence). One entry per CDR3 protein, called by TCRdb with MiXCR from the PCR reads. The sample holds 90,000 or so distinct CDR3 sequences, roughly a fifth seen once. The J gene is TRBJ2-7, the V gene TRBV7-9; 13 bases map to TRBD2. This TCR derives from a human donor in good health. Some libraries in this study had Jurkat cell RNA spiked in. The sequencing input was naive CD8+ T cells from blood, with Jurkat cell RNA spiked in. The subset was: FACS-sorted CD8+CD4-CCR7+CD45RA+ naive T cells. The CDR3 nucleotides are TGTGCCAGCAGCTCCAGGACTAGCGGGAGTTACGAGCAGTACTTC. Translated: CASSSRTSGSYEQYF. Using reference TRBV7-9 and TRBJ2-7 for the parts outside the CDR3, the full variable domain is DTGVSQNPRHKITKRGQNVTFRCDPISEHNRLYWYRQTLGQGPEFLTYFQNEAQLEKSRLLSDRFSAERPKGSFSTLEIQRTEQGDSAMYLCASSSRTSGSYEQYFGPGTRLTVT.